Listed here are 16 T cell receptor beta chains from one sample, sequenced in a study of cytomegalovirus exposure and HLA in healthy donors. Researchers ran the PCR with 60 Vbeta and 13 Jbeta primers. Using immunoSEQ multiplex PCR, the repertoire was profiled, and TCRdb retains in-frame clones only, with some absent. The sample holds about 160,000 clones; 84% are singletons and the top ten take under 1.1%. Specimen: PBMCs. The receptor source for this set is a man younger than 45 in good health and CMV-seronegative.

The sample holds one count of this clone. V gene TRBV5-1 combines with J gene TRBJ1-1; 7 bases map to TRBD1. This CDR3 is 15 amino acids long. After removal of 1 base from V and 5 bases from J, the junction contained 8 bases not matched to a gene. The V gene's germline CDR1 is SGHRS and CDR2 YFSETQ. This CDR3 is CASSLPRQGGTEAFF. The DNA of the CDR3 is TGCGCCAGCAGCTTGCCACGACAGGGTGGGACTGAAGCTTTCTTT. Full variable domain (outside the CDR3, taken from reference TRBV5-1 and TRBJ1-1): KAGVTQTPRYLIKTRGQQVTLSCSPISGHRSVSWYQQTPGQGLQFLFEYFSETQRNKGNFPGRFSGRQFSNSRSEMNVSTLELGDSALYLCASSLPRQGGTEAFFGQGTRLTVV.

The CDR3 loop reads CASSLDTPGYNEQFF. In DNA form, the CDR3 reads TGTGCCAGCAGCTTGGACACCCCAGGGTACAATGAGCAGTTCTTC. This chain uses TRBV7-6 with TRBJ2-1; maybe TRBD1 (5 bases). Germline V gene data show CDR1 as SGHVS and CDR2 as FNYEAQ. This CDR3 spans 15 amino acids. Between the trimmed V and J ends, which lost 3 bases and 4 bases, there was a span of 13 bases. The complete variable domain, with remaining parts taken from reference TRBV7-6 and TRBJ2-1, reads GAGVSQSPRYKVTKRGQDVALRCDPISGHVSLYWYRQALGQGPEFLTYFNYEAQQDKSGLPNDRFSAERPEGSISTLTIQRTEQRDSAMYRCASSLDTPGYNEQFFGPGTRLTVL.

This rearrangement joins TRBV28 to TRBJ2-1; the D gene is possibly TRBD1 (6 bases). V was pared by 7 bases and J by 1 base, with 20 bases between. The germline V gene encodes CDR1 MDHEN and CDR2 SYDVKM. The CDR3 loop spans 17 amino acids. This CDR3 reads CASTRGPGPKSYNEQFF. CDR3 DNA sequence: TGTGCCAGCACCAGGGGACCGGGACCTAAGTCCTACAATGAGCAGTTCTTC.

The rearrangement uses TRBV5-4 and TRBJ2-3, with 8 bases aligning to TRBD1. The germline CDR1 and CDR2 sequences are SGHNT and YYREEE (reference sequence). J gave up 1 base and V 5 bases, and 6 bases lay outside the gene matches. The CDR3 is 15 amino acids. CDR3 region: CASSQGAWGTDTQYF. The CDR3 nucleotides are TGTGCCAGCAGTCAGGGGGCGTGGGGCACAGATACGCAGTATTTT.

The genes are TRBV7-2 and TRBJ1-4; 10 bases agree with TRBD1. This CDR3 spans 19 amino acids. Germline trimming cut 4 bases from V and 6 bases from J; bases unmatched to any gene: 17. The germline CDR1 and CDR2 sequences are SGHTA and FQGNSA. The CDR3 region has the DNA TGTGCCAGCAGCTCAAAGTTCCCGGGACAGGGGTCCACCCATGAAAAACTGTTTTTT. Encoded protein: CASSSKFPGQGSTHEKLFF.

This clone was counted once. V gene TRBV6-6 combines with J gene TRBJ2-5; TRBD2 aligns across 10 bases. The germline V gene encodes CDR1 MNHNY and CDR2 SVGAGI (reference sequence). This CDR3 has 16 residues. The ends lost 0 bases at V and 5 bases at J; junction bases unmatched: 6. The CDR3 region is CASSYSVTSGAETQYF. CDR3 DNA sequence: TGTGCCAGCAGTTACTCAGTAACTAGCGGGGCGGAGACCCAGTACTTC.

The chain is built from TRBV25-1 and TRBJ2-5; D is perhaps TRBD2 (5 bases). CDR1 and CDR2 (germline): MGHDK, SYGVNS. The V and J ends lost 6 bases and 7 bases respectively, with 12 bases between them. This CDR3 contains 12 residues. This chain's CDR3 is CASRETRGTQYF. The CDR3 bases are TGTGCCAGCAGGGAAACTCGGGGGACCCAGTACTTC. Drawing the rest from reference TRBV25-1 and TRBJ2-5, the complete variable domain is EADIYQTPRYLVIGTGKKITLECSQTMGHDKMYWYQQDPGMELHLIHYSYGVNSTEKGDLSSESTVSRIRTEHFPLTLESARPSHTSQYLCASRETRGTQYFGPGTRLLVL.

This sequence joins TRBV10-3 and TRBJ2-5; 10 bases match TRBD1. TRBJ2-7 matches the DNA end more closely, so the J call is doubtful. This CDR3 is built from 13 residues. The V gene's germline CDR1 is ENHRY and CDR2 SYGVKD. CDR3 residues: CAISAGQGYEQYF. CDR3 coding DNA: TGTGCCATCAGTGCGGGACAGGGGTACGAGCAGTACTTC.

This clone is a singleton in its sample. V gene TRBV5-1 combines with J gene TRBJ2-1; 14 nucleotides align to TRBD2. Trimming at V came to 0 bases and at J to 2 bases, leaving 10 bases not matched to a gene. This CDR3 contains 20 residues. The germline V gene encodes CDR1 SGHRS and CDR2 YFSETQ. The CDR3 DNA reads TGCGCCAGCAGCTTGGCCCCGGGACTAGCGGGGGCCAGAGCCTACAATGAGCAGTTCTTC. Translating gives CASSLAPGLAGARAYNEQFF.

V is TRBV19 and J is TRBJ2-5; possibly TRBD2 for D (5 bases). With 2 bases removed from V and 5 bases from J, the gap between germline ends came to 15 bases. Germline-derived CDR1 and CDR2 are LNHDA and SQIVND (reference sequence). This CDR3 has 15 residues. CDR3 sequence: CASSIFFRGEETQYF. The CDR3 nucleotides are TGTGCCAGTAGTATATTTTTCCGGGGTGAGGAGACCCAGTACTTC. The full variable domain, rest sourced from reference TRBV19 and TRBJ2-5, is DGGITQSPKYLFRKEGQNVTLSCEQNLNHDAMYWYRQDPGQGLRLIYYSQIVNDFQKGDIAEGYSVSREKKESFPLTVTSAQKNPTAFYLCASSIFFRGEETQYFGPGTRLLVL.

This clone was seen just once. V and J are TRBV27 and TRBJ2-7; no clear D. The V gene's germline CDR1 is MNHEY and CDR2 SMNVEV (reference sequence). Trimming cost V 5 bases and J 0 bases, with 14 bases left between them. This CDR3 has 15 residues. The CDR3 DNA follows: TGTGCCAGCAGTCCGCGACATGTAGGCTCCTACGAGCAGTACTTC. Encoded protein: CASSPRHVGSYEQYF.

The V and J genes are TRBV19 and TRBJ2-7; TRBD2 matches at 7 bases. Trimming removed 1 base from V and 3 bases from J; junction bases left unmatched: 0. Germline assignment: CDR1 LNHDA and CDR2 SQIVND (reference sequence). The CDR3 consists of 13 residues. The CDR3 protein is CASSIGGGYEQYF. The CDR3 nucleotides read TGTGCCAGTAGTATAGGCGGGGGCTACGAGCAGTACTTC.

This chain joins TRBV6-1 and TRBJ2-7; the D gene is possibly TRBD1 (5 bases). V lost 4 bases, J lost 3 bases, and 10 bases lay in between. CDR1 is MNHNS and CDR2 is SASEGT in the germline V gene. The CDR3 sequence is 13 residues long. The DNA of the CDR3 is TGTGCCAGCAGTGGACAGTACTTCTACGAGCAGTACTTC. Its translation is CASSGQYFYEQYF.

The V and J genes are TRBV7-9 and TRBJ2-7, with D tentatively TRBD1 (5 bases). CDR1 is SEHNR and CDR2 is FQNEAQ in the germline V gene (reference sequence). The CDR3 has 17 residues. V lost 2 bases and J 5 bases, leaving 22 bases between the germline ends. This CDR3 is CASSLWSRSRQFHEQYF. The DNA of the CDR3 is TGTGCCAGCAGCTTATGGTCCCGGAGTAGACAGTTCCACGAGCAGTACTTC.

The rearrangement uses TRBV10-2 and TRBJ1-2; 8 bases agree with TRBD1. Germline assignment: CDR1 WSHSY and CDR2 SAAADI. The CDR3 is made up of 14 amino acids. The V and J ends lost 4 bases and 4 bases, in that order; junction bases with no gene match: 5. The CDR3 here is CASSGQGASYGYTF. CDR3 nucleotide sequence: TGCGCCAGCAGTGGCCAGGGGGCTTCCTATGGCTACACCTTC.

J is TRBJ2-5 and V is TRBV5-1; D may be TRBD2 (6 bases). CDR3 length equals 14 residues. Germline values: CDR1 SGHRS, CDR2 YFSETQ. With 0 bases removed from V and 3 bases from J, the gap between germline ends came to 9 bases. CDR3 in DNA: TGCGCCAGCAGCTTGGAAGGAGGGGAAGAGACCCAGTACTTC. Amino acids: CASSLEGGEETQYF.